Detailed here is one T cell receptor beta chain. Its specificity is not known. The data derive from a study of tumor-infiltrating lymphocytes in localized non-small cell lung cancer. Study-level background: Resected tumor was paired with non-adjacent uninvolved lung from the same patient.

The study's findings and limits: Immunotypes IM1 and IM2 had similar TCR-derived T-cell fractions. Tumors had more T cell infiltration than uninvolved lung, per TCRbeta sequencing and CD3 counts.

The protocol was immunoSEQ multiplex PCR, while the TCRdb copy is restricted to in-frame clones and leaves out a portion. The sample records some 13,000 clones, approximately 81% being singletons. The receptor's source is a human donor with non-small cell lung cancer. Sequencing was performed on uninvolved lung tissue not adjacent to the tumor.

DNA for the CDR3: TGTGCCAGCGGCTCTCCCCAGCATTTT. Translated, it gives CASGSPQHF. This chain links TRBV6-5 with TRBJ1-5; D gene uncertain. Germline V gene sequence: CDR1 MNHEY, CDR2 SVGAGI. Trimming left V 8 bases short and J 10 bases short, with 6 bases between. The CDR3 has 9 residues.